This is a list of T cell receptor beta chains from one sample in a study of beta chain features in type 1 diabetes. The repertoire was sequenced with immunoSEQ multiplex PCR; TCRdb's copy has only in-frame clones and lacks some. The data contain some 270,000 clones, under 8.5% of them seen just once; the ten biggest clones take up roughly 1%. The specimen was central memory CD4+ T cells from blood. The origin of the receptors is a woman aged 18 to 35 in good health. CDR3s include the opening cysteine and the closing phenylalanine or tryptophan. A D gene is named only where the DNA matches it firmly. Clone size is given for some rows only: seen once, a few or many times, or a class if the clone is expanded.

size,V,D,J,CDR3,DNA
few,TRBV4-3,.,TRBJ2-7,CASSLTAGYEQYF,TGCGCCAGCAGCCTCACCGCCGGGTACGAGCAGTACTTC
many,TRBV11-2,TRBD1,TRBJ1-1,CATRGQNTEAFF,TGTGCCACCAGGGGGCAAAACACTGAAGCTTTCTTT
many,TRBV10-3,TRBD1,TRBJ1-1,CAISEETGFSEAFF,TGTGCCATCAGTGAGGAGACAGGGTTCAGTGAAGCTTTCTTT
.,TRBV7-9,.,TRBJ2-3,CASSSLRQAAGDTQYF,TGTGCCAGCAGCTCCCTCCGACAGGCCGCGGGAGATACGCAGTATTTT
few,TRBV28,.,TRBJ1-5,CASRVGGTKKPQHF,TGTGCCAGCAGGGTAGGGGGTACTAAGAAGCCCCAGCATTTT
.,TRBV29-1,.,TRBJ2-1,CSGADARLSDEQFF,TGCAGCGGCGCGGACGCGAGGCTGTCCGATGAGCAGTTCTTC
.,TRBV6-5,.,TRBJ1-1,CASSYRWVNTEAFF,TGTGCCAGCAGTTATCGGTGGGTGAACACTGAAGCTTTCTTT
.,TRBV27,TRBD1,TRBJ1-1,CASSSTGPREAFF,TGTGCCAGCAGTTCGACAGGGCCCCGTGAAGCTTTCTTT
.,TRBV19,TRBD1,TRBJ1-1,CASRKQGVTEAFF,TGTGCCAGTAGAAAACAGGGGGTAACTGAAGCTTTCTTT
few,TRBV7-8,.,TRBJ2-5,CASFRGAETQYF,TGTGCCAGTTTTCGTGGGGCGGAGACCCAGTACTTC
.,TRBV9,TRBD2,TRBJ2-1,CASSVSGREYNEQFF,TGTGCCAGCAGCGTTAGCGGGAGAGAGTACAATGAGCAGTTCTTC
.,TRBV28,.,TRBJ1-2,CASSLGRRDGYTF,TGTGCCAGCAGTTTAGGCAGGAGGGATGGCTACACCTTC
.,TRBV9,.,TRBJ2-5,CASSAAGYPIETQYF,TGTGCCAGCAGCGCCGCAGGGTATCCGATTGAGACCCAGTACTTC
many,TRBV7-9,TRBD2,TRBJ2-3,CASSSWTSGRGDTQYF,TGTGCCAGCAGCTCCTGGACTAGCGGGAGGGGAGATACGCAGTATTTT
few,TRBV4-3,TRBD1,TRBJ2-1,CASSQEPRDRYNEQFF,TGCGCCAGCAGCCAAGAACCCCGGGACAGGTACAATGAGCAGTTCTTC
.,TRBV7-9,.,TRBJ2-7,CASSLYALGGTAYEQYF,TGTGCCAGCAGCTTATATGCGTTGGGAGGGACAGCTTACGAGCAGTACTTC
.,TRBV4-1,.,TRBJ1-2,CASSQTDSPYGYTF,TGCGCCAGCAGCCAAACCGACAGCCCCTATGGCTACACCTTC
many,TRBV19,.,TRBJ2-3,CASSTTASTDTQYF,TGTGCCAGTAGTACCACAGCCAGCACAGATACGCAGTATTTT
.,TRBV7-3,TRBD1,TRBJ1-6,CASSPTGGSSPLHF,TGTGCCAGCAGCCCCACAGGGGGCAGTTCACCCCTCCACTTT
once,TRBV7-2,.,TRBJ2-3,CASSFNFGRTDTQYF,TGTGCCAGCAGCTTTAATTTCGGAAGGACAGATACGCAGTATTTT
many,TRBV7-8,.,TRBJ1-3,CASSLAFSSGNTIYF,TGTGCCAGCAGCTTAGCGTTCAGCTCTGGAAACACCATATATTTT
few,TRBV7-9,.,TRBJ1-2,CASSRTDPNYGYTF,TGCGCCAGCAGCCGGACGGATCCTAACTATGGCTACACCTTC
many,TRBV7-2,TRBD1,TRBJ2-3,CASSLAPGGQDTQYF,TGTGCCAGCAGCTTAGCGCCAGGGGGCCAAGATACGCAGTATTTT
many,TRBV4-3,TRBD2,TRBJ2-4,CASSQETSGANKNIQYF,TGCGCCAGCAGCCAAGAAACTAGCGGCGCAAACAAAAACATTCAGTACTTC
few,TRBV28,.,TRBJ2-2,CASKGRLGAAPGELFF,TGTGCCAGCAAGGGCCGCCTTGGGGCAGCACCCGGGGAGCTGTTTTTT
.,TRBV5-5,.,TRBJ1-5,CASSSVVGVQPQHF,TGTGCCAGCAGCTCGGTAGTTGGAGTTCAGCCCCAGCATTTT
few,TRBV6-5,.,TRBJ2-5,CASSYRVAVVIETQYF,TGTGCCAGCAGTTACAGGGTAGCTGTCGTGATAGAGACCCAGTACTTC
few,TRBV29-1,.,TRBJ1-1,CSVVWGSSNTEAFF,TGCAGCGTTGTGTGGGGGTCCTCGAACACTGAAGCTTTCTTT
.,TRBV6-6,.,TRBJ2-5,CASSYSTTGHPYF,TGTGCCAGCAGTTACTCGACGACAGGCCATCCGTACTTC
.,TRBV29-1,TRBD1,TRBJ2-1,CTAREGADGGEQFF,TGCACCGCTCGTGAGGGGGCCGATGGTGGTGAGCAGTTCTTC
few,TRBV5-5,.,TRBJ1-1,CASSSRDSNTEAFF,TGTGCCAGCAGCTCCCGGGACTCAAACACTGAAGCTTTCTTT
.,TRBV2,.,TRBJ1-1,CASSQGIGTEAFF,TGTGCCAGCAGTCAGGGGATTGGCACTGAAGCTTTCTTT
many,TRBV7-9,TRBD2,TRBJ2-7,CASSTLAGGYEQYF,TGTGCCAGCAGCACCCTAGCGGGAGGGTACGAGCAGTACTTC
few,TRBV7-2,.,TRBJ2-5,CASSLAGQTQYF,TGTGCCAGCAGCTTAGCCGGTCAGACCCAGTACTTC
few,TRBV11-1,.,TRBJ2-5,CASSPLRETQYF,TGTGCCAGCAGCCCTCTTCGAGAGACCCAGTACTTC
few,TRBV7-9,TRBD1,TRBJ2-1,CASSSLGSGQGGDEQFF,TGTGCCAGCAGCTCCTTGGGGTCCGGACAGGGTGGAGATGAGCAGTTCTTC
few,TRBV5-4,TRBD2,TRBJ2-7,CASARTSGSREQYF,TGTGCCAGCGCCCGGACTAGCGGGAGTAGAGAGCAGTACTTC
.,TRBV7-2,.,TRBJ2-1,CASSLGPRGYNEQFF,TGTGCCAGCAGCTTAGGGCCGAGGGGCTACAATGAGCAGTTCTTC
few,TRBV7-9,.,TRBJ2-3,CASSPVVLLGTQYF,TGTGCCAGCAGCCCCGTGGTACTGTTGGGTACGCAGTATTTT
.,TRBV6-6,TRBD1,TRBJ1-2,CASSYSMTGKGYTF,TGTGCCAGCAGTTACTCTATGACAGGGAAGGGCTACACCTTC
few,TRBV7-3,TRBD1,TRBJ2-5,CASSPGTGGETQYF,TGTGCCAGCAGCCCCGGGACAGGTGGCGAGACCCAGTACTTC
many,TRBV28,.,TRBJ2-1,CASSFLYDQFF,TGTGCCAGCAGTTTCCTCTACGACCAGTTCTTC
few,TRBV7-8,TRBD1,TRBJ1-6,CASSRPRTGVNSPLHF,TGTGCCAGCAGCCGACCGCGGACAGGGGTTAATTCACCCCTCCACTTT
.,TRBV7-9,TRBD2,TRBJ2-3,CASRLPSGSGTQYF,TGTGCCAGCAGACTACCTAGCGGGAGTGGGACGCAGTATTTT
few,TRBV5-8,.,TRBJ1-5,CASSLGQQQPQHF,TGTGCCAGCAGCTTGGGACAGCAGCAGCCCCAGCATTTT
.,TRBV29-1,.,TRBJ1-1,CSVEATNTEAFF,TGCAGCGTTGAAGCAACGAACACTGAAGCTTTCTTT
many,TRBV7-3,TRBD1,TRBJ2-1,CASSERQGGNEQFF,TGTGCCAGCAGCGAAAGACAGGGTGGGAATGAGCAGTTCTTC
few,TRBV6-5,.,TRBJ2-4,CARGRSEAKNIQYF,TGTGCCAGAGGGAGATCGGAAGCCAAAAACATTCAGTACTTC
many,TRBV19,.,TRBJ2-3,CASSMAAGDTQYF,TGTGCCAGTAGTATGGCCGCGGGGGATACGCAGTATTTT
.,TRBV28,.,TRBJ1-2,CASSLPTQGGYNYGYTF,TGTGCCAGCAGTTTACCAACTCAGGGAGGGTACAACTATGGCTACACCTTC
few,TRBV7-7,.,TRBJ2-5,CASSLIPGIEETQYF,TGTGCTAGCAGCTTAATCCCAGGCATCGAAGAGACCCAGTACTTC
.,TRBV4-3,TRBD2,TRBJ2-7,CASSQGVGAGVSYEQYF,TGCGCCAGCAGCCAAGGGGTGGGAGCGGGAGTCTCCTACGAGCAGTACTTC
.,TRBV7-2,TRBD2,TRBJ2-3,CASSHTSGGSTDTQYF,TGTGCCAGCAGCCACACCAGCGGGGGGAGCACAGATACGCAGTATTTT
many,TRBV15,.,TRBJ2-3,CATSWGADTQYF,TGTGCCACCAGCTGGGGGGCGGATACGCAGTATTTT
many,TRBV16,.,TRBJ1-4,CASSQSSGEEKLFF,TGTGCCAGCAGCCAATCCTCCGGGGAGGAAAAACTGTTTTTT
.,TRBV6-5,.,TRBJ2-7,CASSYHRTSYEQYF,TGTGCCAGCAGTTACCATCGGACTTCTTACGAGCAGTACTTC
few,TRBV7-2,TRBD1,TRBJ2-7,CASSLGWTGGYEQYF,TGTGCCAGCAGCTTAGGCTGGACAGGGGGCTACGAGCAGTACTTC
few,TRBV7-9,.,TRBJ2-1,CASSLDGSYNEQFF,TGTGCCAGCAGCTTAGACGGATCCTACAATGAGCAGTTCTTC
.,TRBV19,TRBD2,TRBJ2-1,CASSAYTSGSLDEQFF,TGTGCCAGTAGTGCCTATACTAGCGGGAGTCTCGATGAGCAGTTCTTC